This is a list of T cell receptor beta chains from one sample in a study of technical replicates of blood from a handful of donors. Here immunoSEQ multiplex PCR was the method, and the copy in TCRdb shows in-frame clones only, minus some. The profile shows tens of thousands of clones, approximately 90% of them singletons. Sequencing was done on a sample of T cells isolated from PBMCs. All receptors come from a human donor in good health. Both conserved end residues are part of each CDR3. The D gene is left open where the match is weak. Only some rows state a clone size, as once, few, many or a class for expanded clones.

J: TRBJ2-7; D: NA; size: NA; V: TRBV27; DNA: TGTGCCAGCAGTTTTAACAGTGCCTACGAGCAGTACTTC; CDR3: CASSFNSAYEQYF
J: TRBJ1-2; D: TRBD1; size: NA; V: TRBV19; DNA: TGTGCCAGTAGTTCGGGACAGGGCTATGGCTACACCTTC; CDR3: CASSSGQGYGYTF
J: TRBJ1-2; D: NA; size: NA; V: TRBV19; DNA: TGTGCCAGTACAGGTTTCTATGGCTACACCTTC; CDR3: CASTGFYGYTF
J: TRBJ1-5; D: TRBD1; size: NA; V: TRBV10-3; DNA: TGTGCCATCAGTGTAAGGGGTCTGGGACAGGGGGCCCAGCCCCAGCATTTT; CDR3: CAISVRGLGQGAQPQHF
J: TRBJ2-6; D: TRBD1; size: NA; V: TRBV10-3; DNA: TGTGCCATCAGTGACCCGACAGGGGGTGAACTCCTCTCTGGGGCCAACGTCCTGACTTTC; CDR3: CAISDPTGGELLSGANVLTF
J: TRBJ2-3; D: NA; size: NA; V: TRBV6-5; DNA: TGTGCCAGCAGTTCAGGTGGGAGCACAGATACGCAGTATTTT; CDR3: CASSSGGSTDTQYF
J: TRBJ2-1; D: NA; size: NA; V: TRBV9; DNA: TGTGCCAGCAGCTTCGAGGGTTTAGCCTACAATGAGCAGTTCTTC; CDR3: CASSFEGLAYNEQFF
J: TRBJ2-7; D: NA; size: NA; V: TRBV28; DNA: TGTGCCAGCAGTCCTCCCGGGGTAGGGCGGCGCGAGCAGTACTTC; CDR3: CASSPPGVGRREQYF
J: TRBJ2-5; D: NA; size: NA; V: TRBV7-8; DNA: TGTGCCAGCAGACCAGGGCCACAAGAGACCCAGTACTTC; CDR3: CASRPGPQETQYF
J: TRBJ1-5; D: NA; size: once; V: TRBV28; DNA: TGTGCCAGCTCTCTTGAGGGCAGACTCAATCAGCCCCAGCATTTT; CDR3: CASSLEGRLNQPQHF
J: TRBJ1-2; D: NA; size: NA; V: TRBV28; DNA: TGTGCCAGCAGAGATGACAGCGTTATACCCTCTAACTATGGCTACACCTTC; CDR3: CASRDDSVIPSNYGYTF
J: TRBJ2-1; D: NA; size: once; V: TRBV9; DNA: TGTGCCAGCAGCGTAGGACCCGAGGCAGAGCAGTTCTTC; CDR3: CASSVGPEAEQFF
J: TRBJ1-1; D: NA; size: NA; V: TRBV7-9; DNA: TGTGCCAGCAGGGACTGGTCCCAGGTAGGAGCTTTCTTT; CDR3: CASRDWSQVGAFF
J: TRBJ2-4; D: TRBD2; size: once; V: TRBV7-2; DNA: TGTGCCAGCAGCTTTGGACCTGGGCGGGGGGTAGGAGGTATTCAGTACTTC; CDR3: CASSFGPGRGVGGIQYF
J: TRBJ2-7; D: NA; size: NA; V: TRBV14; DNA: TGTGCCAGCAGCCAATTTGACAGCACCTACGAGCAGTACTTC; CDR3: CASSQFDSTYEQYF
J: TRBJ1-6; D: NA; size: NA; V: TRBV9; DNA: TGTGCCAGCAGCGGAATCAGGGGCTGGAGTAATTCACCCCTCCACTTT; CDR3: CASSGIRGWSNSPLHF
J: TRBJ2-1; D: TRBD2; size: NA; V: TRBV7-2; DNA: TGTGCCAGCAGCTCGTGGACTAGCGGGGGGGCCAATGAGCAGTTCTTC; CDR3: CASSSWTSGGANEQFF
J: TRBJ2-7; D: TRBD2; size: NA; V: TRBV18; DNA: TGTGCCGGTTCGGGACTAGCGGGCGGCGAGCAGTACTTC; CDR3: CAGSGLAGGEQYF
J: TRBJ2-7; D: NA; size: NA; V: TRBV6-5; DNA: TGTGCCAGCAGTTACTCGACTCTTAGCTCCTACGAGCAGTACTTC; CDR3: CASSYSTLSSYEQYF
J: TRBJ2-1; D: TRBD2; size: NA; V: TRBV7-3; DNA: TGTGCCAGCAGCTTATTCGGCGGGGGGGCCTACAATGAGCAGTTCTTC; CDR3: CASSLFGGGAYNEQFF
J: TRBJ1-2; D: TRBD1; size: NA; V: TRBV6-4; DNA: TGTGCCAGCAGTTTCTACTCCGGGACAGGGGCGCCCAACTATGGCTACACCTTC; CDR3: CASSFYSGTGAPNYGYTF
J: TRBJ2-5; D: NA; size: NA; V: TRBV10-2; DNA: TGCGCCAGCAGTGAGTCCGGAGGGAGTGTCCAAGAGACCCAGTACTTC; CDR3: CASSESGGSVQETQYF
J: TRBJ1-6; D: TRBD1; size: NA; V: TRBV18; DNA: TGTGCCAGCTCACCACCGTTGACAGGGGATAGCTCCTATAATTCACCCCTCCACTTT; CDR3: CASSPPLTGDSSYNSPLHF
J: TRBJ1-5; D: NA; size: NA; V: TRBV15; DNA: TGTGCCACCAGCAGAGAGGGTACGCAGGGGAACAATCAGCCCCAGCATTTT; CDR3: CATSREGTQGNNQPQHF
J: TRBJ2-2; D: TRBD1; size: few; V: TRBV2; DNA: TGTGCCAGCATCCCAACGACAGGGGGGATCGGGGAGCTGTTTTTT; CDR3: CASIPTTGGIGELFF
J: TRBJ1-1; D: NA; size: NA; V: TRBV11-2; DNA: TGTGCCAGCAGCTTTACCTTCCTCTACGTCCAGAACACTGAAGCTTTCTTT; CDR3: CASSFTFLYVQNTEAFF
J: TRBJ1-2; D: NA; size: NA; V: TRBV28; DNA: TGTGCCAGTCTAGCCGGGGGGGTCCACTATGGCTACACCTTC; CDR3: CASLAGGVHYGYTF
J: TRBJ2-5; D: TRBD2; size: NA; V: TRBV28; DNA: TGTGCCAGCAGCCTATTACTAGCGGGAAACCAAGAGACCCAGTACTTC; CDR3: CASSLLLAGNQETQYF
J: TRBJ2-2; D: TRBD1; size: NA; V: TRBV6-5; DNA: TGTGCCAGCATGGACAGGGGGAACACCGGGGAGCTGTTTTTT; CDR3: CASMDRGNTGELFF
J: TRBJ1-3; D: NA; size: NA; V: TRBV21-1; DNA: TGTGCCGGCAGCGCTCGTATAACAGGGGGGTCTGGAAACACCATATATTTT; CDR3: CAGSARITGGSGNTIYF
J: TRBJ1-5; D: NA; size: NA; V: TRBV6-5; DNA: TGTGCCAGGGCACCCTCCAATCAGCCCCAGCATTTT; CDR3: CARAPSNQPQHF
J: TRBJ1-2; D: NA; size: NA; V: TRBV5-1; DNA: TGCGCCAGCAGCTTAATGGGGGCGAACTATGGCTACACCTTC; CDR3: CASSLMGANYGYTF
J: TRBJ2-1; D: TRBD1; size: NA; V: TRBV7-8; DNA: TGTGCCAGCAGCCTTACAAGGACAGGGGTCAATGAGCAGTTCTTC; CDR3: CASSLTRTGVNEQFF
J: TRBJ1-2; D: NA; size: NA; V: TRBV27; DNA: TGTGCCAGCAGTCCCCGGGCGGGGGCCAGTGGCTACACCTTC; CDR3: CASSPRAGASGYTF
J: TRBJ2-1; D: TRBD1; size: NA; V: TRBV15; DNA: TGTGCCACCAGCGGGCCAGGGGACAGGCTCTACAATGAGCAGTTCTTC; CDR3: CATSGPGDRLYNEQFF
J: TRBJ2-3; D: NA; size: NA; V: TRBV5-5; DNA: TGTGCCAGCAGCTTTTTGCCAGGGACTAGCACAGATACGCAGTATTTT; CDR3: CASSFLPGTSTDTQYF
J: TRBJ1-2; D: TRBD1; size: NA; V: TRBV6-4; DNA: TGTGCCAGCAGTGGTTGGACAGGGGACCGCTATGGCTACACCTTC; CDR3: CASSGWTGDRYGYTF
J: TRBJ2-7; D: TRBD2; size: NA; V: TRBV11-2; DNA: TGTGCCAGCAGCCCCACCTCCAGCGGGGACTACGAGCAGTACTTC; CDR3: CASSPTSSGDYEQYF
J: TRBJ1-2; D: NA; size: NA; V: TRBV6-4; DNA: TGTGCCAGCAGTGACGACCGGGTCGATGGCTACACCTTC; CDR3: CASSDDRVDGYTF
J: TRBJ2-3; D: NA; size: NA; V: TRBV5-1; DNA: TGCGCCAGCAGCTTGGCACGCCAGGGGACAGATACGCAGTATTTT; CDR3: CASSLARQGTDTQYF
J: TRBJ1-6; D: NA; size: NA; V: TRBV7-2; DNA: TGTGCCAGCAGCCCCCCGGGGGGAAGGATTTCACCCCTCCACTTT; CDR3: CASSPPGGRISPLHF
J: TRBJ2-1; D: TRBD2; size: NA; V: TRBV29-1; DNA: TGCAGCGTTGAGGGGTCGGGGACTAGCTTCGTCGATGAGCAGTTCTTC; CDR3: CSVEGSGTSFVDEQFF